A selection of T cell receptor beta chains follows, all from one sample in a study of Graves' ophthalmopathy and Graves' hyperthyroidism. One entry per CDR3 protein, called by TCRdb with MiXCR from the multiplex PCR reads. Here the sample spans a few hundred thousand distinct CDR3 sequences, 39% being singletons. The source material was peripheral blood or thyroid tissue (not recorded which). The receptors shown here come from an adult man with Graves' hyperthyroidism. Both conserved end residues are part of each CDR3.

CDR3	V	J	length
CAWSGLAGYTGELFF	TRBV30	TRBJ2-2	15
CASSRDSENYGYTF	TRBV5-1	TRBJ1-2	14
CSVAGDRVVGEQYF	TRBV29-1	TRBJ2-7	14
CASSLDGSRTETQYF	TRBV11-3	TRBJ2-5	15
CSVGGTGLETQYF	TRBV29-1	TRBJ2-5	13
CASSKSTGDGTQYF	TRBV12-3/TRBV12-4	TRBJ2-5	14
CASLDPGGGHGYTF	TRBV25-1	TRBJ1-2	14
CASSERGNETQYF	TRBV12-3/TRBV12-4	TRBJ2-5	13
CASSIPGGGEKLFF	TRBV19	TRBJ1-4	14
CASSSGRVGDTQYF	TRBV19	TRBJ2-3	14
CASSKEGALNTEAFF	TRBV5-1	TRBJ1-1	15
CASRTGGERQYF	TRBV6-5	TRBJ2-7	12
CASCLNRGSQAFF	TRBV27	TRBJ1-1	13
CASSPRDRGGTEAFF	TRBV4-1	TRBJ1-1	15
CASSYQMGSGSSDTEAFF	TRBV6-6	TRBJ1-1	18
CASSMGTGPQETQYF	TRBV2	TRBJ2-5	15
CASSPLHWDYEQYF	TRBV9	TRBJ2-7	14
CSALGPISYEQYF	TRBV20-1	TRBJ2-7	13
CASSSQGHNSPLHF	TRBV5-1	TRBJ1-6	14
CASSVEVGAGAFF	TRBV7-9	TRBJ1-1	13
CASSAHTDTEAFF	TRBV7-9	TRBJ1-1	13
CASSLLAGGGSEQFF	TRBV7-8	-	15
CSVRQGTASYEQYF	TRBV29-1	TRBJ2-7	14
CASSLSRVGTDSNQPQHF	TRBV12-3/TRBV12-4	TRBJ1-5	18
CASNLGHTGNTIYF	TRBV12-3/TRBV12-4	TRBJ1-3	14
CASSGVAEETQYF	TRBV14	TRBJ2-5	13
CSASLQGSGNTIYF	TRBV20-1	TRBJ1-3	14
CASTLGQGKETQYF	TRBV9	TRBJ2-5	14
CASTLGRVVNSPLHF	TRBV12-3/TRBV12-4	TRBJ1-6	15
CASSLDPRDGYTF	TRBV7-9	TRBJ1-2	13
CASNSGTGSYSNQPQHF	TRBV6-5	TRBJ1-5	17
CASSFRGDEKLFF	TRBV5-6	TRBJ1-4	13
CASSQIGQINTEAFF	TRBV29-1	TRBJ1-1	15
CASSPDNSGNTIYF	TRBV28	TRBJ1-3	14
CASSLVQIGETQYF	TRBV7-8	TRBJ2-5	14
CASSFEGLDNSPLHF	TRBV5-1	TRBJ1-6	15
CASSEALSTWGHPEAFF	TRBV2	TRBJ1-1	17
CSGGQFGGELFF	TRBV29-1	TRBJ2-2	12
CASSSSGTAAGYEQYF	TRBV12-3/TRBV12-4	TRBJ2-7	16
CASSPSPGGGAGRETQYF	TRBV7-8	TRBJ2-5	18
CSARDPYGYTF	TRBV29-1	TRBJ1-2	11
CATSDLTEETQYF	TRBV24-1	TRBJ2-5	13
CASTQTGGFSSPLHF	TRBV12-3/TRBV12-4	TRBJ1-6	15
CSAIGANTGELFF	TRBV20-1	TRBJ2-2	13
CATQTRTGDYEQYF	TRBV10-3	TRBJ2-7	14